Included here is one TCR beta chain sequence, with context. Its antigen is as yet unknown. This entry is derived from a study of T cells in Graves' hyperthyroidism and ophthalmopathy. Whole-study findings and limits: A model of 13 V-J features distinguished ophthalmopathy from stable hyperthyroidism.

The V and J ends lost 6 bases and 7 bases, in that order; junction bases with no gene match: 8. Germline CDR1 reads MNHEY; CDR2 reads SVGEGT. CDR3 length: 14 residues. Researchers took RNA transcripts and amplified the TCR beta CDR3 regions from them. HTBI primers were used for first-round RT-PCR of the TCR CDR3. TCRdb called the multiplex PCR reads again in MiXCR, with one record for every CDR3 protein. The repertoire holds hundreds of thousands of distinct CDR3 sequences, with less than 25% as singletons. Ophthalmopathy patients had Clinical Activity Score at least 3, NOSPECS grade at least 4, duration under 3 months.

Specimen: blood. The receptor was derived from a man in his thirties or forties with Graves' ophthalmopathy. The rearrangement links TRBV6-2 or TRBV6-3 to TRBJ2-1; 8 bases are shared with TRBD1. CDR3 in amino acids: CASSKRQGLNEQFF. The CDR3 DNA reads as TGTGCCAGCAGCAAACGACAGGGGTTGAATGAGCAGTTCTTC.